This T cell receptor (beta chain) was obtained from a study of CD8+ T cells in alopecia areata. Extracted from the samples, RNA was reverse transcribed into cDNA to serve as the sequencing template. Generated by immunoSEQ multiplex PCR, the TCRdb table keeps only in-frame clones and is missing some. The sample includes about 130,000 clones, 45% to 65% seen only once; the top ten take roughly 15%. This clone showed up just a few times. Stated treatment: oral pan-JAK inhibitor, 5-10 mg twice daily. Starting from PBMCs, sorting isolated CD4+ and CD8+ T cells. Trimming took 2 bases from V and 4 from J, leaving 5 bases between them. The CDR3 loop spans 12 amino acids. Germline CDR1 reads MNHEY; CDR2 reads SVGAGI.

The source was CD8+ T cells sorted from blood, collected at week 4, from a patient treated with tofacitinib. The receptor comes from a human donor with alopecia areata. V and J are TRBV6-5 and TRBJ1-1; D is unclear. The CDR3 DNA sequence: TGTGCCAGCAGTTACGGCGCCACTGAAGCTTTCTTT. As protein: CASSYGATEAFF.